The 21 T cell receptor beta chains listed next were all sequenced from one sample in a study of regulatory T cells in long-lasting Graves disease. Time point meaning: persistent/refractory GD, antithyroid drugs over 5 years with positive TRAb. PBMCs provided the RNA from which the TCR library was made. With iRepertoire HTBI primers and Arm-PCR of CDR3 regions, TCR beta libraries were built. TCRdb redid the calling of the multiplex PCR reads with MiXCR, one entry per CDR3 protein. Here the sample spans 400,000 or so distinct CDR3 sequences, 20% to 25% being singletons. Sample: peripheral blood mononuclear cells (PBMCs), taken when the disease was refractory, from a patient treated with antithyroid drugs. These receptors were obtained from a female donor with Graves disease.

Many counts were recorded for this clonotype. The chain couples TRBV28 to TRBJ1-1; TRBD1 matches at 8 bases. CDR1 is MDHEN and CDR2 is SYDVKM in the germline V gene. The CDR3 runs 14 residues. With 1 base clipped from V and 5 bases from J, the junction kept 3 bases outside the gene matches. The CDR3 here is CASSLFRGQTEAFF. CDR3 nucleotide sequence: TGTGCCAGCAGTTTATTCAGGGGGCAAACTGAAGCTTTCTTT.

On this clonotype itself: A clone one base away is much larger, so this may be a read error. This chain joins TRBV5-1 and TRBJ1-5; D not resolved. The V end lost 5 bases, the J end lost 7 bases, and 19 bases lay between the germline ends. Germline CDR1 and CDR2: SGHRS and YFSETQ. The CDR3 spans 15 residues. DNA for the CDR3: TGCGCCAGCAGTATGGACGGGAATAGACACCAGCCCCAGCATTTT. Translated, it gives CASSMDGNRHQPQHF.

This clonotype was detected once. The V call is TRBV6-2 or TRBV6-3, the J call TRBJ2-1; 7 bases agree with TRBD2. J lost 7 bases, V lost 10 bases, and 10 bases had no gene match. Germline-derived CDR1 and CDR2 are MNHEY and SVGEGT. This CDR3 is 13 amino acids long. CDR3 nucleotide sequence: TGTGCCACCGGACCCAGCGGGGATAATGAGCAGTTCTTC. Translating gives CATGPSGDNEQFF.

The table lists this clonotype with many counts. The chain has TRBV2 and TRBJ2-5; 7 nucleotides match TRBD2. The CDR3 has 12 amino acids. Germline V gives CDR1 SNHLY, CDR2 FYNNEI. V trimming: 5 bases; J trimming: 4 bases; junction bases outside the gene matches: 1. CDR3 nucleotide sequence: TGTGCCAGCAGTAGCGGGACAGAGACCCAGTACTTC. The encoded protein is CASSSGTETQYF.

The table lists this clonotype with many counts. The genes are TRBV24-1 and TRBJ2-7; 9 positions match TRBD1. The CDR3 is 15 amino acids. Germline trimming cut 2 bases from V and 7 bases from J; bases unmatched to any gene: 8. The germline V gene encodes CDR1 KGHDR and CDR2 SFDVKD. DNA for the CDR3: TGTGCCACCAGTGATTCCGGGACAGGGTTCCGGGAGCAGTACTTC. Amino acids: CATSDSGTGFREQYF.

The sample holds a few counts of this clonotype. This chain links TRBV7-9 with TRBJ1-1, with a possible D match to TRBD1 (5 bases). From germline, CDR1 is SEHNR and CDR2 FQNEAQ (reference sequence). The CDR3 covers 14 residues. The V end lost 3 bases, the J end lost 6 bases, and 14 bases lay between the germline ends. The CDR3 DNA reads as TGTGCCAGCAGCTTGCGGGGGACGGAACCTGAAGCTTTCTTT. It encodes CASSLRGTEPEAFF.

This chain connects TRBV20-1 to TRBJ1-5; D is uncertain. Trimming shortened V by 3 bases and J by 2 bases, and 11 bases separated the two germline ends. CDR1 DFQATT and CDR2 SNEGSKA come from the germline V gene (reference sequence). The CDR3 spans 14 residues. This CDR3 is CSASPGFGNQPQHF. CDR3 sequence (DNA): TGCAGTGCTAGTCCAGGATTCGGCAATCAGCCCCAGCATTTT.

This chain connects TRBV6-2 or TRBV6-3 to TRBJ2-2, with D tentatively TRBD2 (6 bases). Trimming took off 5 bases at V and 6 bases at J, with 25 bases between the two ends. The germline V gene has CDR1 MNHEY and CDR2 SVGEGT. This CDR3 is 18 amino acids long. In DNA, the CDR3 is TGTGCCAGCAGTGAATGGGGCTCGGGACTCTCGGGGGCCGGGGAGCTGTTTTTT. Translating gives CASSEWGSGLSGAGELFF.

The chain uses TRBV9 and TRBJ2-4; perhaps TRBD2 as D (7 bases). V dropped 0 bases and J dropped 13 bases, with 17 bases sitting between them. This CDR3 contains 14 residues. Germline lookup yields CDR1 SGDLS and CDR2 YYNGEE. CDR3: CASSVEPRGGDQYF. The CDR3 DNA is TGTGCCAGCAGCGTAGAACCCAGGGGAGGGGACCAGTACTTC.

The chain joins TRBV6-1 to TRBJ2-1; 8 bases fit TRBD1. Germline trimming cut 5 bases from V and 7 bases from J; bases unmatched to any gene: 7. CDR1 and CDR2 (germline): MNHNS, SASEGT. This CDR3 region has 14 residues. CDR3 residues: CASSPTGGGNEQFF. CDR3 in DNA: TGTGCCAGCAGTCCTACAGGGGGTGGGAATGAGCAGTTCTTC.

In this sample, this clonotype turned up many times. The chain joins TRBV2 to TRBJ2-7; maybe TRBD1 (7 bases). Germline V CDR1 and CDR2: SNHLY, FYNNEI. V was cut by 7 bases and J by 2 bases, with 12 bases left in between. CDR3 size: 13 residues. In DNA, the CDR3 is TGTGCCAGCAAGGGCAGGGGGGCCTACGAGCAGTACTTC. Translating it yields CASKGRGAYEQYF.

This clonotype was observed once. A much larger clone is a single base away; this may be a read error. J is TRBJ1-2 and V is TRBV12-3 or TRBV12-4; the D is unclear. Deletions cut 4 bases from V and 5 bases from J, with 20 bases between. This CDR3 has 16 residues. The CDR3 reads CASSSRARRPNYGYTF. CDR3 DNA sequence: TGTGCCAGCAGTTCCCGGGCCAGACGCCCAAATTATGGCTACACCTTC.

The sample holds many counts of this clonotype. The chain uses TRBV2 and TRBJ2-7; D might be TRBD1 or TRBD2, each matching 5 bases. Trimming took 8 bases from V and 7 from J, leaving 21 bases between them. This CDR3 has 14 residues. Germline CDR1 reads SNHLY; CDR2 reads FYNNEI. CDR3 DNA: TGTGCCAGCGGGGAGAACACAGGTTTCGGGGAGCAGTACTTC. This sequence encodes CASGENTGFGEQYF.

This clonotype occurred many times. For the CDR3, the DNA is TGCAGCGGAGTGGGACAGTTGAACACTGAAGCTTTCTTT. The encoded protein is CSGVGQLNTEAFF. This chain links TRBV29-1 with TRBJ1-1; 7 bases match TRBD1. CDR3 length: 13 amino acids. V was pared by 7 bases and J by 0 bases, with 5 bases of the junction left unmatched. CDR1 and CDR2 from the germline V gene are SQVTM and ANQGSEA.

This chain links TRBV5-1 with TRBJ2-5; D may be TRBD2 (5 bases). Germline values: CDR1 SGHRS, CDR2 YFSETQ. Trimming shortened V by 4 bases and J by 7 bases, and 14 bases separated the two germline ends. This CDR3 region has 13 residues. CDR3 protein: CASSPDARGTQYF. The DNA for the CDR3 is TGCGCCAGCAGCCCGGACGCACGGGGGACCCAGTACTTC.

This clonotype was counted a few times. The V and J genes are TRBV18 and TRBJ1-2, with 9 bases identical to TRBD1. The length of the CDR3 is 17 residues. V lost 0 bases and J lost 5; bases outside the gene matches: 10. Germline CDR1 KGHSH, CDR2 LQKENI. The CDR3 loop reads CASSPPSSGQGDYGYTF. CDR3 in DNA: TGTGCCAGCTCACCACCGAGTTCGGGACAGGGAGATTATGGCTACACCTTC. Full variable domain (remainder filled in from reference TRBV18 and TRBJ1-2): NAGVMQNPRHLVRRRGQEARLRCSPMKGHSHVYWYRQLPEEGLKFMVYLQKENIIDESGMPKERFSAEFPKEGPSILRIQQVVRGDSAAYFCASSPPSSGQGDYGYTFGSGTRLTVV.

This clonotype was seen a single time. Just one base apart from a much larger clone, this may be a read error. The chain is built from TRBV2 and TRBJ2-5; D is perhaps TRBD2 (5 bases). V lost 6 bases and J 2 bases, leaving 19 bases between the germline ends. The germline V gene encodes CDR1 SNHLY and CDR2 FYNNEI. The CDR3 consists of 16 residues. DNA of the CDR3: TGTGCCAGCAGCAAAGCGGATGCCCCGGGTCAAGAGACCCAGTACTTC. Translation: CASSKADAPGQETQYF. Complete variable domain (other parts from reference TRBV2 and TRBJ2-5): EPEVTQTPSHQVTQMGQEVILRCVPISNHLYFYWYRQILGQKVEFLVSFYNNEISEKSEIFDDQFSVERPDGSNFTLKIRSTKLEDSAMYFCASSKADAPGQETQYFGPGTRLLVL.

The chain recombines TRBV28 with TRBJ2-5; TRBD2 aligns across 10 bases. Germline loops: CDR1 MDHEN, CDR2 SYDVKM. Trimming removed 3 bases from V and 1 base from J; junction bases left unmatched: 5. This CDR3 contains 16 residues. This CDR3 reads CASSFVTSGLQETQYF. DNA of the CDR3: TGTGCCAGCAGTTTTGTGACTAGCGGGCTCCAAGAGACCCAGTACTTC.

A few counts support this clonotype. The chain has TRBV28 and TRBJ1-2, with a tentative D call TRBD1 (6 bases). The CDR3 has 14 residues. CDR1 and CDR2 from the germline V gene are MDHEN and SYDVKM. With 6 bases removed from V and 7 bases from J, the gap between germline ends came to 18 bases. The DNA of the CDR3 is TGTGCCAGCAGAACGACAGGCTGGGGGGGTGGCTACACCTTC. This encodes CASRTTGWGGGYTF.

This clonotype was counted only a few times. The V and J genes are TRBV7-2 and TRBJ2-1; 12 bases match TRBD2. Trimming removed 5 bases from V and 8 bases from J; junction bases left unmatched: 7. The CDR3 is made up of 15 amino acids. Germline lookup yields CDR1 SGHTA and CDR2 FQGNSA. Written as DNA, the CDR3 is TGTGCCAGCAGCCCAGGACTAGCGGGATCGCATGAGCAGTTCTTC. Its translation is CASSPGLAGSHEQFF.

Concerning this clonotype: A much bigger clone sits one base away, suggesting this may be a read error. This chain connects TRBV2 to TRBJ2-5; D not certain. Germline V gene sequence: CDR1 SNHLY, CDR2 FYNNEI. There are 16 residues in the CDR3. The V end lost 4 bases, the J end lost 1 base, and 16 bases lay between the germline ends. CDR3: CASSVLSSSPQETQYF. CDR3 nucleotides: TGTGCCAGCAGTGTACTCTCCTCTTCACCCCAAGAGACCCAGTACTTC.